Listed below are T cell receptor beta chains from one sample, sequenced in a study of blood T cell repertoires in COVID-19. Repertoires were generated with immunoSEQ multiplex PCR, while TCRdb's copy carries only in-frame clones and drops some. The table has more than 35,000 clones, nearly 90% seen once. The sequenced sample consisted of peripheral blood. These receptors were obtained from a human donor in a cohort sampled during active COVID-19. Each CDR3 is given with its conserved first and last residue. A D gene is named only where the DNA matches it firmly. Only some rows state a clone size, as once, few, many or a class for expanded clones.

j_call | v_call | d_call | clone_size | cdr3_aa | cdr3_nt
TRBJ1-6 | TRBV11-2 | . | . | CASTLSSYNSPLHF | TGTGCCAGCACCCTGAGCTCCTATAATTCACCCCTCCACTTT
TRBJ2-1 | TRBV29-1 | . | . | CSVSTGGGNEQFF | TGCAGCGTTTCTACAGGGGGGGGGAATGAGCAGTTCTTC
TRBJ2-5 | TRBV7-9 | TRBD2 | . | CASSQPSSGSRETQYF | TGTGCCAGCAGCCAACCATCTAGCGGGAGTCGAGAGACCCAGTACTTC
TRBJ2-1 | TRBV7-2 | . | once | CASTRGGSYNEQFF | TGTGCCAGCACCCGTGGAGGTTCCTACAATGAGCAGTTCTTC
TRBJ2-1 | TRBV9 | TRBD2 | once | CASSVGVLGLAGVDEQFF | TGTGCCAGCAGCGTAGGAGTTCTTGGGCTAGCGGGAGTTGATGAGCAGTTCTTC
TRBJ2-4 | TRBV18 | . | once | CASSPSLTKNIQYF | TGTGCCAGCTCACCCTCGCTAACCAAAAACATTCAGTACTTC
TRBJ1-6 | TRBV27 | TRBD1 | . | CASSPRPPRDREYSPLHF | TGTGCCAGCAGTCCGAGACCCCCCCGGGACAGGGAATATTCACCCCTCCACTTT
TRBJ1-2 | TRBV24-1 | TRBD1 | . | CATSGGTGQGYTF | TGTGCCACCAGTGGAGGGACAGGGCAAGGCTACACCTTC
TRBJ1-2 | TRBV7-9 | TRBD1 | . | CASSLAPWTGGNYGYTF | TGTGCCAGCAGCTTAGCACCCTGGACAGGTGGGAACTATGGCTACACCTTC
TRBJ2-3 | TRBV7-7 | TRBD2 | once | CASSFAGGNTDTQYF | TGTGCTAGCAGCTTCGCGGGAGGGAACACAGATACGCAGTATTTT
TRBJ2-2 | TRBV19 | . | . | CASSMSDTGELFF | TGTGCCAGTAGTATGAGTGACACCGGGGAGCTGTTTTTT
TRBJ2-6 | TRBV4-1 | . | . | CASSLEGGRTYSGANVLTF | TGCGCCAGCAGCCTCGAAGGGGGACGTACTTACTCTGGGGCCAACGTCCTGACTTTC
TRBJ2-1 | TRBV11-3 | . | . | CASSLGPGGTSDYNEQFF | TGTGCCAGCAGCTTAGGCCCGGGCGGGACGTCGGACTACAATGAGCAGTTCTTC
TRBJ2-3 | TRBV5-1 | TRBD2 | . | CASSELAGGPGNTQYF | TGCGCCAGCAGCGAATTAGCGGGGGGGCCGGGAAATACGCAGTATTTT
TRBJ2-3 | TRBV5-1 | TRBD1 | . | CASSLGQGKDTQYF | TGCGCCAGCAGCTTGGGACAGGGCAAAGATACGCAGTATTTT
TRBJ1-1 | TRBV11-2 | TRBD1 | . | CASGIAGGGWAFF | TGTGCCAGCGGGATTGCAGGGGGCGGGTGGGCTTTCTTT
TRBJ2-7 | TRBV2 | TRBD2 | . | CASSDGTSVSYEQYF | TGTGCCAGCAGTGACGGGACTAGCGTCTCTTACGAGCAGTACTTC
TRBJ1-4 | TRBV2 | . | . | CASRGAGSGNEKLFF | TGTGCCAGCAGGGGTGCAGGATCGGGGAATGAAAAACTGTTTTTT
TRBJ2-5 | TRBV5-1 | . | . | CASSFSNYQETQYF | TGCGCCAGCAGCTTTAGTAATTACCAAGAGACCCAGTACTTC
TRBJ1-5 | TRBV10-2 | . | . | CASSEGTNQPQHF | TGCGCCAGCAGTGAGGGCACGAATCAGCCCCAGCATTTT
TRBJ2-1 | TRBV19 | TRBD2 | . | CASSITPGTSGKTYNEQFF | TGTGCCAGTAGTATTACCCCGGGGACTAGCGGGAAGACCTACAATGAGCAGTTCTTC
TRBJ1-2 | TRBV5-1 | . | . | CASSLEGNGGYTF | TGCGCCAGCAGCTTGGAGGGGAATGGTGGCTACACCTTC
TRBJ1-3 | TRBV2 | . | . | CASSSLSGNTIYF | TGTGCCAGCAGTTCACTTTCCGGAAACACCATATATTTT
TRBJ1-3 | TRBV7-9 | TRBD1 | . | CASSRRTGAGGNTIYF | TGTGCCAGCAGCAGGCGGACAGGGGCAGGGGGAAACACCATATATTTT
TRBJ1-4 | TRBV5-1 | . | . | CASSSQGGEKLFF | TGCGCCAGCAGCTCCCAGGGAGGTGAAAAACTGTTTTTT
TRBJ2-7 | TRBV11-2 | TRBD2 | once | CASSLSSGIYEQYF | TGTGCCAGCAGCCTATCGAGCGGGATCTACGAGCAGTACTTC
TRBJ1-4 | TRBV18 | TRBD1 | . | CASSGDRGRAEKLFF | TGTGCCAGCTCAGGTGACAGGGGGCGCGCTGAAAAACTGTTTTTT
TRBJ1-6 | TRBV2 | TRBD1 | . | CASRQHRGLSYNSPLHF | TGTGCCAGCAGACAACACAGGGGCCTCTCCTATAATTCACCCCTCCACTTT
TRBJ2-2 | TRBV3-1/TRBV3-2 | TRBD1 | . | CASSQERATGGTSRNTGELFF | TGTGCCAGCAGCCAAGAGCGGGCGACAGGGGGCACGAGTAGGAACACCGGGGAGCTGTTTTTT
TRBJ2-3 | TRBV25-1 | TRBD2 | . | CASSGWAGVGADTQYF | TGTGCCAGCAGTGGTTGGGCGGGAGTTGGGGCAGATACGCAGTATTTT
TRBJ2-4 | TRBV12-3/TRBV12-4 | . | . | CASSPLRPNIQYF | TGTGCCAGCAGTCCACTACGACCGAACATTCAGTACTTC
TRBJ2-7 | TRBV5-1 | TRBD1 | . | CASSLGDRPSYEQYF | TGCGCCAGCAGCTTGGGGGACAGACCCTCCTACGAGCAGTACTTC
TRBJ2-7 | TRBV30 | TRBD1 | . | CAWGRDRPNEQYF | TGTGCCTGGGGCCGGGACAGGCCCAACGAGCAGTACTTC
TRBJ2-2 | TRBV21-1 | . | few | CASSKGRGRVGGELFF | TGTGCCAGCAGCAAAGGAAGAGGGAGAGTAGGCGGGGAGCTGTTTTTT
TRBJ2-5 | TRBV27 | . | . | CASSSRETQYF | TGTGCCAGCAGTTCCCGGGAGACCCAGTACTTC
TRBJ1-3 | TRBV5-1 | . | few | CASSSLGTNSGNTIYF | TGCGCCAGCAGCTCCCTAGGGACAAACTCTGGAAACACCATATATTTT
TRBJ2-1 | TRBV2 | TRBD1 | . | CASWFGTEFPNYNEQFF | TGTGCCAGTTGGTTCGGGACAGAGTTCCCCAACTACAATGAGCAGTTCTTC